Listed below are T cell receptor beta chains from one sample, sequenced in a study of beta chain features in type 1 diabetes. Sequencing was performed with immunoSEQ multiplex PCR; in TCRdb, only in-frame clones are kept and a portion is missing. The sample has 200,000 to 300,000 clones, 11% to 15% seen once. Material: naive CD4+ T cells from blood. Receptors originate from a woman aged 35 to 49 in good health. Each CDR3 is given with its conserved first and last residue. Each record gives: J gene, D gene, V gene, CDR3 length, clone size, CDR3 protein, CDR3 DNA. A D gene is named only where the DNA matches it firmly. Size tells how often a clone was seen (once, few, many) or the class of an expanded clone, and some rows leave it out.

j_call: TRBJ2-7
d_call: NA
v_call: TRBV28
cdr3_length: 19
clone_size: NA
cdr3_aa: CASSLCPSASCRGVYEQYF
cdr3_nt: TGTGCCAGCAGTTTATGCCCAAGCGCCAGTTGTCGGGGTGTCTACGAGCAGTACTTC

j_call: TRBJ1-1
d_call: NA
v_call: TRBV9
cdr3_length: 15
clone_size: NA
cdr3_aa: CASSVDGTGDTEAFF
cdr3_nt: TGTGCCAGCAGCGTAGATGGGACTGGGGACACTGAAGCTTTCTTT

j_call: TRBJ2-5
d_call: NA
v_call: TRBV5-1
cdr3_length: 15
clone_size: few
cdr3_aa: CASSLSGPYQETQYF
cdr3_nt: TGCGCCAGCAGCTTATCAGGGCCTTACCAAGAGACCCAGTACTTC

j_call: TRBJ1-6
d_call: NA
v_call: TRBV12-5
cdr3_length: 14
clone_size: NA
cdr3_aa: CASGLGQGTSPLHF
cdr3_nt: TGTGCTAGTGGTTTGGGTCAGGGGACCTCACCCCTCCACTTT

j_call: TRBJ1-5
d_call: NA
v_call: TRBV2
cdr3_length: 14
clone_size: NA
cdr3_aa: CASSLRVSNQPQHF
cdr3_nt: TGTGCCAGCAGCCTCAGGGTAAGCAATCAGCCCCAGCATTTT

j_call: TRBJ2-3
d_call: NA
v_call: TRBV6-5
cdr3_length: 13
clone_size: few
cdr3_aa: CASSPLIGDTQYF
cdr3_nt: TGTGCCAGCAGCCCCCTTATCGGAGATACGCAGTATTTT

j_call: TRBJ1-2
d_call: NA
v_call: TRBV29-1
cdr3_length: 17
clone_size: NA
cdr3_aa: CSVVVTAHYNPNYGYTF
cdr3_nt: TGCAGCGTTGTTGTGACAGCTCATTATAATCCTAACTATGGCTACACCTTC

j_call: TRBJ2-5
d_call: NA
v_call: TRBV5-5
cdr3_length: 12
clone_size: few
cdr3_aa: CASSLSSETQYF
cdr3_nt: TGTGCCAGCAGCTTGTCCTCGGAGACCCAGTACTTC

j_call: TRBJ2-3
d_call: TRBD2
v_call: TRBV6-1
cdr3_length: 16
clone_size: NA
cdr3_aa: CASSELAGGPHDTQYF
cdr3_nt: TGTGCCAGCAGTGAACTAGCGGGGGGCCCTCACGATACGCAGTATTTT

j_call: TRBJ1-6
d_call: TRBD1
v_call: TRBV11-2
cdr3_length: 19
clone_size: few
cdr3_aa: CASSSRDGVGQGRYSPLHF
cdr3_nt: TGTGCCAGCAGCTCGAGGGACGGAGTCGGACAGGGAAGGTATTCACCCCTCCACTTT

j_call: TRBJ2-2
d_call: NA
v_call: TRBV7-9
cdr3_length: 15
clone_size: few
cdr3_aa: CASSLVGSNTGELFF
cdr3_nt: TGTGCCAGCAGCTTAGTCGGGTCGAACACCGGGGAGCTGTTTTTT

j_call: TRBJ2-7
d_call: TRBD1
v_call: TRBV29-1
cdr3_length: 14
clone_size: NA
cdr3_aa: CSVEWQGARYEQYF
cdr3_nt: TGCAGCGTTGAATGGCAGGGGGCTCGGTACGAGCAGTACTTC

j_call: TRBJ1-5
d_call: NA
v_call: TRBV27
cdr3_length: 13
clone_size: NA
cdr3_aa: CASSFASDQPQHF
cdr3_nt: TGTGCCAGCAGTTTTGCTAGTGATCAGCCCCAGCATTTT

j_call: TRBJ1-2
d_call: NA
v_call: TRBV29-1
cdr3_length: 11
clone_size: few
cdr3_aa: CSVDNRVGYTF
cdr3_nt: TGCAGCGTTGACAACAGGGTCGGCTACACCTTC

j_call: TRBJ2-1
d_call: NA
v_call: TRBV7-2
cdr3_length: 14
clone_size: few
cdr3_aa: CASSLMVTHNEQFF
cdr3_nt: TGTGCCAGCAGCTTAATGGTGACACACAATGAGCAGTTCTTC

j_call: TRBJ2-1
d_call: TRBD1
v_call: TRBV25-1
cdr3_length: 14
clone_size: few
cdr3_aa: CASRRDSRYNEQFF
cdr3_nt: TGTGCCAGCAGGAGGGACAGCCGCTACAATGAGCAGTTCTTC

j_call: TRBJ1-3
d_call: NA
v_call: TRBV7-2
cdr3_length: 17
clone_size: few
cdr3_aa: CASSLGLSRNSGNTIYF
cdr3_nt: TGTGCCAGCAGCTTAGGCTTGAGTCGTAACTCTGGAAACACCATATATTTT

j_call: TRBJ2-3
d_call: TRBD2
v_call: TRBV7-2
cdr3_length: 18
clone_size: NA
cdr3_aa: CASSLGLAGGPGTDTQYF
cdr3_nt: TGTGCCAGCAGCTTAGGTCTAGCGGGGGGGCCCGGAACAGATACGCAGTATTTT

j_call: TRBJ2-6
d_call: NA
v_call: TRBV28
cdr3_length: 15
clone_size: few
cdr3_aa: CASSFPFSGANVLTF
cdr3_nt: TGTGCCAGCAGTTTTCCCTTCTCTGGGGCCAACGTCCTGACTTTC

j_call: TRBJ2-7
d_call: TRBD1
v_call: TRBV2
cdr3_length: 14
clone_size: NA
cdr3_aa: CASSTPGGSYEQYF
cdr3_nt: TGTGCCAGCAGTACTCCAGGGGGCTCCTACGAGCAGTACTTC